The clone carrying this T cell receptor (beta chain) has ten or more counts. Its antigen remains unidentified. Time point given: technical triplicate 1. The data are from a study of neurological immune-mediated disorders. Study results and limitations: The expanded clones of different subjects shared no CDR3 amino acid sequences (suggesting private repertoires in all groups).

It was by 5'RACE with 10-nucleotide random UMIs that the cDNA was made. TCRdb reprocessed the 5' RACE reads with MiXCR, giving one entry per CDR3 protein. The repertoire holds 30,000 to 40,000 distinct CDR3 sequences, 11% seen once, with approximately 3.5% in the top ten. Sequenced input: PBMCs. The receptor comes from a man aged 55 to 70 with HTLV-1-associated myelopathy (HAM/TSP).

CDR3 residues: CASSTRPGNNEQFF. DNA for the CDR3: TGTGCCAGCAGTACCCGCCCAGGGAACAATGAGCAGTTCTTC. The rearrangement joins TRBV27 to TRBJ2-1; maybe TRBD1 (5 bases). Trimming cost V 5 bases and J 5 bases, with 13 bases left between them. The germline V gene has CDR1 MNHEY and CDR2 SMNVEV (reference sequence). There are 14 residues in the CDR3.